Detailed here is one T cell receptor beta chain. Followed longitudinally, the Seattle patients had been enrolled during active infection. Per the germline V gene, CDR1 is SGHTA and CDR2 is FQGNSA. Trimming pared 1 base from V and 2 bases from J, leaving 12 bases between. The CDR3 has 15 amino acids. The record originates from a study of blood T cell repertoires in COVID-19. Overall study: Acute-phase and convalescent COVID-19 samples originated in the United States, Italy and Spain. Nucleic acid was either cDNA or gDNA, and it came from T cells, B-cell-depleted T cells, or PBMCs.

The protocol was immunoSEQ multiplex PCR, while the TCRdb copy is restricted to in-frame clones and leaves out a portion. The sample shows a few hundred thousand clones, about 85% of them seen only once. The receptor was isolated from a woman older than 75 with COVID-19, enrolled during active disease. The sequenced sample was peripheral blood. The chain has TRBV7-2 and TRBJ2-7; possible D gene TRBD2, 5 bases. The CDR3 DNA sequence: TGTGCCAGCAGCTTAGGGGGAGACCCTACCTACGAGCAGTACTTC. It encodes CASSLGGDPTYEQYF.